Each of the 16 T cell receptor beta chains below was sequenced from the same sample in a study of tumor-infiltrating lymphocytes in primary liver carcinoma (dated by TCRdb to the late 2010s). Sequencing used an Illumina HiSeq 2500. A constant-region primer and ProtoScript II reverse transcriptase were used to reverse-transcribe TCRbeta-specific cDNA from about 530 ng total RNA. Three nested multiplex PCR rounds, following a slightly modified ARM-PCR procedure, were used to build the TCRbeta libraries. The first two PCR rounds used multiplex TRBV1-TRBV30 forward primers with a Cbeta reverse primer, each for 10 cycles. Through fastp at Q25 and MiXCR, TCRdb rebuilt clones from the public reads, retaining in-frame beta chains. Identical CDR3 proteins give one entry, which carries the most common genes and DNA. The sample contains approximately 330,000 distinct CDR3 sequences, less than 65% of them found a single time. Roughly 6% of the sample rests with the top ten.

RNA from unsorted whole blood was extracted with TRIzol reagent, and germline DNA was obtained with the DNeasy Blood & Tissue kit. The sample comprised peripheral blood. These receptor sequences come from a man aged 35-49 years with primary liver carcinoma and hepatitis B virus infection.

The chain recombines TRBV30 with TRBJ2-7; TRBD2 matches 7 bases. V was clipped by 3 bases and J by 9 bases; unmatched bases: 8. Germline CDR1 GTSNPN, CDR2 SVGIG (reference sequence). This CDR3 contains 12 residues. The CDR3 loop reads CAWRNTTGGQYF. CDR3 sequence (DNA): TGTGCCTGGAGGAACACTACGGGGGGGCAGTACTTC.

The CDR3 DNA reads TGCGCCTGTGGACTAGACGGTGAGCAGTTCTTC. Translated, it gives CACGLDGEQFF. V gene TRBV5-1 combines with J gene TRBJ2-1; 7 bases match TRBD2. The CDR3 is 11 amino acids. Germline loops: CDR1 SGHRS, CDR2 YFSETQ. The J segment lost 9 bases and the V segment lost 10 bases, leaving 7 bases of the junction unmatched.

The rearrangement joins TRBV7-9 to TRBJ1-1; 7 bases agree with TRBD1. The CDR3 consists of 14 residues. Per germline, CDR1 SEHNR and CDR2 FQNEAQ (reference sequence). Germline trimming cut 5 bases from V and 6 bases from J; bases unmatched to any gene: 9. The chain's CDR3 is CASSPRDRFAEAFF. DNA of the CDR3: TGTGCCAGCAGCCCCCGGGACAGATTCGCTGAAGCTTTCTTT.

Comments on this clonotype: Relative to the germline gene, one junction end is altered; a read error may explain this. This chain connects TRBV11-2 to TRBJ2-7; 7 bases fit TRBD1. The CDR3 has 15 amino acids. CDR1 is SGHAT, CDR2 FQNNGV, per germline. CDR3 DNA sequence: TGTGCCATCAGCTTTTTTAACTTAAGGGACAGCTACCGGTACTTC. Protein: CAISFFNLRDSYRYF.

This clonotype was counted ten times or more. The chain employs TRBV29-1 and TRBJ2-5, with 7 positions matching TRBD2. Germline values: CDR1 SQVTM, CDR2 ANQGSEA. The CDR3 length is 12 residues. V trimming: 7 bases; J trimming: 4 bases; junction bases outside the gene matches: 6. CDR3 DNA: TGCAGCGCCGAGCGGGGCGGAGAGACCCAGTACTTC. It translates to CSAERGGETQYF.

As for this clonotype: A much larger clone lies a single base off, so this may be a read error. This rearrangement joins TRBV12-3 or TRBV12-4 to TRBJ2-4, with D hard to call. The CDR3 extends over 13 amino acids. V lost 3 bases to trimming and J lost 3 bases, with 6 bases between them. The CDR3 nucleotides read TGTGCCAGCAGTTTCTACAGCAAAAACATTCAGTACTTC. Translation: CASSFYSKNIQYF.

V and J are TRBV5-5 and TRBJ2-1, with 9 bases matching TRBD2. This CDR3 has 15 amino acids. Germline lookup yields CDR1 SGHKS and CDR2 YYEKEE (reference sequence). Trimming took 0 bases from V and 11 from J; bases not matched to a gene: 9. CDR3 sequence (DNA): TGTGCCAGCAGCTTGGAAGCGGGAGCGGGGGGTAAGCAGTTCTTC. Protein product: CASSLEAGAGGKQFF.

Notes on this clonotype: This sequence may be a read error, since a much larger clone differs from it by one base. The chain recombines TRBV4-2 with TRBJ2-4; the D gene is possibly TRBD1 (5 bases). CDR1 is LGHNA, CDR2 YNFKEQ, per germline. The CDR3 contains 18 residues. CDR3 sequence reads: CASRQDISGHVAKNIQYF. The CDR3 DNA reads as TGTGCCAGCAGGCAAGACATCTCAGGGCACGTGGCCAAAAACATTCAGTACTTC.

This clonotype was seen repeatedly, ten times or more. This chain connects TRBV11-3 to TRBJ2-1; 8 nucleotides agree with TRBD2. The V gene end was trimmed by 1 base and the J gene end by 6 bases; junction bases not matched to a gene: 11. The germline CDR1 and CDR2 sequences are SGHNT and YENEEA. This CDR3 has 17 residues. The CDR3, as DNA: TGTGCCAGCAGCTTAGCGGCGGGGGGCGATTCTAGCAATGAGCAGTTCTTC. As protein: CASSLAAGGDSSNEQFF. Using reference TRBV11-3 and TRBJ2-1 for the parts outside the CDR3, the full variable domain is EAGVVQSPRYKIIEKKQPVAFWCNPISGHNTLYWYLQNLGQGPELLIRYENEEAVDDSQLPKDRFSAERLKGVDSTLKIQPAELGDSAVYLCASSLAAGGDSSNEQFFGPGTRLTVL.

This clonotype was counted ten times or more. The V and J genes are TRBV12-3 or TRBV12-4 and TRBJ2-7; D is possibly TRBD1 (6 bases). The CDR3 consists of 14 residues. V lost 2 bases to trimming and J lost 0 bases, with 8 bases between them. The CDR3 nucleotides are TGTGCCAGCAGTTTACAGGACAGCTCCTACGAGCAGTACTTC. Its translation: CASSLQDSSYEQYF.

For this clonotype: Likely a read error: the CDR3 ends without its conserved phenylalanine or tryptophan. The rearrangement links TRBV11-2 to TRBJ2-7; TRBD1 agrees at 8 bases. Per the germline V gene, CDR1 is SGHAT and CDR2 is FQNNGV. V trimming: 4 bases; J trimming: 4 bases; junction bases outside the gene matches: 3. The CDR3 covers 13 residues. CDR3 region: CASSWTGKYEQYS. For the CDR3, the DNA is TGTGCCAGCAGCTGGACAGGGAAATACGAGCAGTACTCC.

This clonotype was seen repeatedly, ten times or more. The chain uses TRBV13 and TRBJ2-3, with D hard to call. Trimming pared 4 bases from V and 0 bases from J, leaving 8 bases between. The CDR3 contains 14 residues. Germline V gives CDR1 PRHDT, CDR2 FYEKMQ (reference sequence). The CDR3 DNA reads TGTGCCAGCAGCTCCGCGATAAGCACAGATACGCAGTATTTT. This sequence encodes CASSSAISTDTQYF.

This sequence joins TRBV5-4 and TRBJ2-1; 7 nucleotides align to TRBD1. Germline CDR1 and CDR2: SGHNT and YYREEE (reference sequence). This CDR3 comprises 16 residues. V lost 4 bases to trimming and J lost 8 bases; unmatched junction nucleotides: 15. CDR3: CASSPTQTGSGYEQFF. The CDR3 nucleotides read TGTGCCAGCAGCCCAACCCAGACAGGGAGTGGATATGAGCAGTTCTTC. Using reference TRBV5-4 and TRBJ2-1 for the parts outside the CDR3, the full variable domain is ETGVTQSPTHLIKTRGQQVTLRCSSQSGHNTVSWYQQALGQGPQFIFQYYREEENGRGNFPPRFSGLQFPNYSSELNVNALELDDSALYLCASSPTQTGSGYEQFFGPGTRLTVL.

This clonotype was detected ten times or more. The chain carries TRBV4-3 and TRBJ2-3; D is unresolved. The V end lost 0 bases, the J end lost 6 bases, and 13 bases lay between the germline ends. CDR3 length: 15 residues. CDR1 and CDR2 from the germline V gene are LGHNA and YSLEER. The CDR3 region is CASSQEARLGDTQYF. CDR3 coding DNA: TGCGCCAGCAGCCAAGAGGCAAGGCTGGGGGATACGCAGTATTTT.

CDR3 in amino acids: CASSYISYEQYF. CDR3 coding DNA: TGTGCCAGCAGTTACATTAGCTACGAGCAGTACTTC. The rearrangement joins TRBV6-2 or TRBV6-3 to TRBJ2-7; no clear D. This CDR3 is built from 12 residues. Between the trimmed V and J ends, which lost 2 bases and 3 bases, there was a span of 5 bases. Germline V CDR1 and CDR2: MNHEY, SVGEGT.

With regard to this clonotype: Here the CDR3 omits its conserved ending phenylalanine or tryptophan, so a read error is the likely source. The chain couples TRBV5-6 to TRBJ2-1; 10 nucleotides align to TRBD2. The germline gives CDR1 SGHDT, CDR2 YYEEEE. The CDR3 loop spans 16 amino acids. The DNA of the CDR3 is TGTGCCAGCACGAGACTACTAGCGGGAAACTACGATGAGCAGTTCTTA. Translated, it gives CASTRLLAGNYDEQFL.